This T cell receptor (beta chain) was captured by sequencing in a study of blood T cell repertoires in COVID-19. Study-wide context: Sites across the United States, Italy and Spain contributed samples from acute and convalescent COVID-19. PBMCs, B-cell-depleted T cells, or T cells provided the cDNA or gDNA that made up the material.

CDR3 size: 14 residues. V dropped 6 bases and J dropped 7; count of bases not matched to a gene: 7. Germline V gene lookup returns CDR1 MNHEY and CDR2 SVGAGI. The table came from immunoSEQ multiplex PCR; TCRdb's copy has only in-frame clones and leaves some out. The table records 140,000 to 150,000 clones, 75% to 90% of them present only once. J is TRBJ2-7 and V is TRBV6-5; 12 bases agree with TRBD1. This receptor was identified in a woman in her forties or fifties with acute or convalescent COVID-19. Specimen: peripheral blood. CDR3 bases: TGTGCCAGCAGCTCCGGGACAGGGGGCGATGAGCAGTACTTC. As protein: CASSSGTGGDEQYF.